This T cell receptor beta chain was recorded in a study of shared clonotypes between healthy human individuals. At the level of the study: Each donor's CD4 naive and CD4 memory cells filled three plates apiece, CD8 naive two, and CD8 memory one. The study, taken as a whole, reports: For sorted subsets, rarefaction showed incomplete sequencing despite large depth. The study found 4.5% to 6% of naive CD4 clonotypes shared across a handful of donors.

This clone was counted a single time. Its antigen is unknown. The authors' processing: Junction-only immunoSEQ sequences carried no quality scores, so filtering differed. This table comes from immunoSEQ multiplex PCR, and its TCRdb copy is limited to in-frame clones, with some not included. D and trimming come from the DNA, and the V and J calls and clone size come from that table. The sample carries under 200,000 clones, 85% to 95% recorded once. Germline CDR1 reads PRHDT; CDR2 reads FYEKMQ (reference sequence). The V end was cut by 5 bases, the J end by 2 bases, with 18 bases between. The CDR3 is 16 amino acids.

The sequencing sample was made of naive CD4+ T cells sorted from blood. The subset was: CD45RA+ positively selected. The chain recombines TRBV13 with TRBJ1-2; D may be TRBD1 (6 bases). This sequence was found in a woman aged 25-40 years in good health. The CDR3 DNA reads TGTGCCAGCAGCCAACTCGACAGGAGGGGGAACTATGGCTACACCTTC. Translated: CASSQLDRRGNYGYTF.